Presented here are 26 T cell receptor beta chains from one specimen sequenced in a study of T cells after yellow fever vaccination. TCRdb ran MiXCR on the 5' RACE reads and lists one entry per CDR3 protein. Here the sample spans hundreds of thousands of distinct CDR3 sequences, 13% being singletons. This specimen was PBMCs, taken on the day of the yellow fever booster vaccination. These TCRs come from a man younger than 45 who received the YFV17D yellow fever vaccine.

This clonotype showed up just a few times. This chain links TRBV3-1 with TRBJ2-7, with a weak D call TRBD2 (5 bases). Germline CDR1 and CDR2: LGHDT and YNNKEL (reference sequence). V lost 3 bases and J lost 0, with 18 bases in between. This CDR3 comprises 17 residues. The CDR3 coding sequence is TGTGCCAGCAGCCACGGCCAGCCCCGGACTTCCTCCTACGAGCAGTACTTC. It yields the protein CASSHGQPRTSSYEQYF.

This chain joins TRBV3-1 and TRBJ1-3; 7 bases fit TRBD1. The ends lost 3 bases at V and 0 bases at J; junction bases unmatched: 11. Germline V gives CDR1 LGHDT, CDR2 YNNKEL (reference sequence). The CDR3 has 18 amino acids. DNA for the CDR3: TGTGCCAGCAGCCATGATTCTCGGACAGGCAGCTCTGGAAACACCATATATTTT. It is translated as CASSHDSRTGSSGNTIYF.

This clonotype was counted at least ten times. The V gene is TRBV7-6, the J gene TRBJ2-3, with D perhaps matching TRBD2 (6 bases). Trimming removed 5 bases at V and 0 bases at J, with 12 bases between. CDR1 and CDR2 (germline): SGHVS, FNYEAQ. There are 15 residues in the CDR3. The CDR3 nucleotides are TGTGCCAGCAGCAATAGCGGACATAGCACAGATACGCAGTATTTT. Its translation is CASSNSGHSTDTQYF.

This chain links TRBV20-1 with TRBJ2-1, with D uncertain. CDR1 is DFQATT, CDR2 SNEGSKA, per germline (reference sequence). The length of the CDR3 is 14 residues. Trimming stripped 5 bases from V and 2 bases from J, with 13 bases between. CDR3 nucleotides: TGCAGTGCTCGCAGGACCGAAGCCTACAATGAGCAGTTCTTC. It codes for CSARRTEAYNEQFF.

This clonotype was counted only a few times. The genes are TRBV7-9 and TRBJ2-7, with D maybe TRBD2 (6 bases). This CDR3 is 15 amino acids long. Germline lookup yields CDR1 SEHNR and CDR2 FQNEAQ (reference sequence). V lost 6 bases, J lost 0 bases, and 15 bases lay in between. The CDR3 DNA sequence: TGTGCCAGCAGTGACGGGAGAACCATCTCCTACGAGCAGTACTTC. Protein sequence: CASSDGRTISYEQYF.

The genes are TRBV6-1 and TRBJ1-5; no clear D. Trimming shortened V by 11 bases and J by 0 bases, and 17 bases separated the two germline ends. Germline V CDR1 and CDR2: MNHNS, SASEGT. This CDR3 spans 15 amino acids. CDR3 loop: CAARSGRNSNQPQHF. In DNA form, the CDR3 reads TGTGCCGCACGATCTGGACGGAATAGCAATCAGCCCCAGCATTTT.

The gene calls are TRBV7-7 and TRBJ1-3, with TRBD1 as a possible D gene (5 bases). The germline V gene has CDR1 SSHAT and CDR2 FNYEAQ (reference sequence). This CDR3 contains 16 residues. Trimming removed 1 base from V and 0 bases from J, with 10 bases in between. CDR3 sequence reads: CASSLEGPVSGNTIYF. In nucleotides, the CDR3 is TGTGCCAGCAGCTTAGAGGGACCGGTCTCTGGAAACACCATATATTTT.

This chain connects TRBV20-1 to TRBJ2-2, with 7 bases lining up with TRBD2. The CDR3 sequence is 13 residues long. V dropped 5 bases and J dropped 6; count of bases not matched to a gene: 6. Germline V gene data show CDR1 as DFQATT and CDR2 as SNEGSKA (reference sequence). CDR3 sequence: CSAGGLVAGELFF. The CDR3, as DNA: TGCAGTGCTGGAGGACTAGTTGCCGGGGAGCTGTTTTTT.

The table lists this clonotype with many counts. The chain couples TRBV4-1 to TRBJ2-5; a possible D gene is TRBD1 (6 bases). The CDR3 has 13 residues. Germline lookup yields CDR1 MGHRA and CDR2 YSYEKL. Trimming took 6 bases from V and 4 from J, leaving 12 bases between them. CDR3 DNA: TGCGCCAGCAGTCCAGGGGTGCGAGAGACCCAGTACTTC. This encodes CASSPGVRETQYF.

The chain employs TRBV4-3 and TRBJ2-3, with D hard to call. The CDR3 is 14 amino acids. Germline-derived CDR1 and CDR2 are LGHNA and YSLEER. V lost 0 bases, J lost 0 bases, and 4 bases lay in between. The chain's CDR3 is CASSQDSSTDTQYF. As DNA, the CDR3 is TGCGCCAGCAGCCAAGACAGTAGCACAGATACGCAGTATTTT.

This clonotype has a handful of counts. The CDR3 DNA sequence: TGTGCCAGCAGCTTAGCGTCTTGGGACACCATATATTTT. Residues: CASSLASWDTIYF. This chain uses TRBV7-2 with TRBJ1-3; unclear D gene. Germline lookup yields CDR1 SGHTA and CDR2 FQGNSA. The CDR3 has 13 residues. V was trimmed by 0 bases and J by 8 bases, leaving 8 bases between them.

V usage is TRBV29-1 and J usage is TRBJ1-3; 10 bases line up with TRBD1. Looked up from germline, CDR1 is SQVTM and CDR2 is ANQGSEA. This CDR3 is 14 amino acids long. V was clipped by 5 bases and J by 0 bases; unmatched bases: 1. CDR3 coding DNA: TGCAGCGTTAGGACAGGGGGCTCTGGAAACACCATATATTTT. Its translation: CSVRTGGSGNTIYF.

This chain links TRBV12-3 or TRBV12-4 with TRBJ2-7; weak D call: TRBD2 (6 bases). The length of the CDR3 is 14 residues. The V end lost 7 bases, the J end lost 4 bases, and 17 bases lay between the germline ends. CDR3 bases: TGTGCCAGCACACCCGGGACTCCCCCTTACGAGCAGTACTTC. Translated, it gives CASTPGTPPYEQYF.

This clonotype was counted only a few times. V and J are TRBV7-2 and TRBJ2-7; a possible D gene is TRBD2 (5 bases). Germline V gene sequence: CDR1 SGHTA, CDR2 FQGNSA. Trimming stripped 4 bases from V and 5 bases from J, with 15 bases between. There are 14 residues in the CDR3. CDR3 nucleotide sequence: TGTGCCAGCAGCTCACGCGCCCCTAGCAACGAGCAGTACTTC. This translates into CASSSRAPSNEQYF. Full variable domain (outside the CDR3, taken from reference TRBV7-2 and TRBJ2-7): GAGVSQSPSNKVTEKGKDVELRCDPISGHTALYWYRQSLGQGLEFLIYFQGNSAPDKSGLPSDRFSAERTGGSVSTLTIQRTQQEDSAVYLCASSSRAPSNEQYFGPGTRLTVT.

This clonotype was seen more than once but under ten times. The CDR3 region has the DNA TGCGCCAGCAGCCAAGCGCGCAGTGGTGATTCACCCCTCCACTTT. Residues: CASSQARSGDSPLHF. The gene calls are TRBV4-3 and TRBJ1-6, with D unclear. V lost 1 base, J lost 8 bases, and 12 bases lay in between. There are 15 residues in the CDR3. Germline assignment: CDR1 LGHNA and CDR2 YSLEER.

The chain is built from TRBV7-2 and TRBJ2-7; 11 positions match TRBD2. This CDR3 region has 16 residues. Trimming at V came to 1 base and at J to 7 bases, leaving 9 bases not matched to a gene. Germline values: CDR1 SGHTA, CDR2 FQGNSA. CDR3 nucleotide sequence: TGTGCCAGCAGCTTAGGCTTTAGCGGGAGGGCCTTGGAGCAGTACTTC. Residues: CASSLGFSGRALEQYF.

Only a few counts were recorded for this clonotype. The chain employs TRBV5-1 and TRBJ2-5; unclear D gene. The CDR3 runs to 12 residues. Trimming left V 4 bases short and J 5 bases short, with 9 bases between. The germline gives CDR1 SGHRS, CDR2 YFSETQ. The DNA of the CDR3 is TGCGCCAGCAGCCCCCGTTCGGAGACCCAGTACTTC. It is translated as CASSPRSETQYF.

J is TRBJ1-2 and V is TRBV12-3 or TRBV12-4; TRBD1 might be the D (6 bases). The CDR3 is made up of 14 amino acids. V was pared by 5 bases and J by 4 bases, with 14 bases between. The CDR3 is CASSLKQGTYGYTF. The CDR3 bases are TGTGCCAGCAGTCTCAAACAGGGTACCTATGGCTACACCTTC.

This rearrangement joins TRBV6-1 to TRBJ2-7; possibly TRBD1 for D (6 bases). Germline V gives CDR1 MNHNS, CDR2 SASEGT. With 5 bases removed from V and 0 bases from J, the gap between germline ends came to 14 bases. This CDR3 contains 15 residues. For the CDR3, the DNA is TGTGCCAGCAGTCAACCCGACAGGTTCTCCTACGAGCAGTACTTC. Translated: CASSQPDRFSYEQYF.

This clonotype came up a few times. The V and J genes are TRBV18 and TRBJ2-5; 7 bases line up with TRBD2. Germline loops: CDR1 KGHSH, CDR2 LQKENI. This CDR3 has 13 residues. The V segment lost 6 bases and the J segment 4 bases; nucleotides outside the gene matches: 5. The CDR3 DNA follows: TGTGCCAGCTCCCGGGAGGCAACAGAGACCCAGTACTTC. Translation: CASSREATETQYF. The full variable domain, with the rest looked up from reference TRBV18 and TRBJ2-5, is NAGVMQNPRHLVRRRGQEARLRCSPMKGHSHVYWYRQLPEEGLKFMVYLQKENIIDESGMPKERFSAEFPKEGPSILRIQQVVRGDSAAYFCASSREATETQYFGPGTRLLVL.

This chain uses TRBV9 with TRBJ1-4; 9 bases match TRBD1. Trimming removed 3 bases from V and 8 bases from J; junction bases left unmatched: 8. CDR3 length: 15 residues. The V gene's germline CDR1 is SGDLS and CDR2 YYNGEE. The CDR3 region has the DNA TGTGCCAGCAGCGCAACCGGGACAGGGCGGGAAAAACTGTTTTTT. Protein sequence: CASSATGTGREKLFF.

The chain joins TRBV5-1 to TRBJ2-6; no definite D call. The CDR3 has 16 residues. V dropped 3 bases and J dropped 2 bases, with 12 bases sitting between them. Germline V gene sequence: CDR1 SGHRS, CDR2 YFSETQ. The CDR3 protein is CASSSVTVTGANVLTF. The CDR3 nucleotides are TGCGCCAGCAGCTCCGTGACCGTAACTGGGGCCAACGTCCTGACTTTC.

V and J are TRBV12-3 or TRBV12-4 and TRBJ2-5; tentatively, D is TRBD2 (5 bases). The CDR3 extends over 11 amino acids. V was trimmed by 8 bases and J by 5 bases, leaving 9 bases between them. The CDR3 DNA reads TGTGCCAGCGGACCGGGGGAGACCCAGTACTTC. Translation: CASGPGETQYF.

There are many counts of this clonotype. The chain combines TRBV12-3 or TRBV12-4 with TRBJ2-2, with 13 positions matching TRBD2. The ends lost 4 bases at V and 4 bases at J; junction bases unmatched: 9. The CDR3 runs 18 residues. CDR3 protein: CASSSRRLAGGLTGELFF. DNA for the CDR3: TGTGCCAGCAGTTCCCGCAGACTAGCGGGAGGCCTCACCGGGGAGCTGTTTTTT.

This clonotype showed up just a few times. The V gene is TRBV24-1, the J gene TRBJ2-3; D is perhaps TRBD1 or TRBD2 (6 bases each). This CDR3 spans 17 amino acids. Trimming left V 4 bases short and J 1 base short, with 17 bases between. Germline-derived CDR1 and CDR2 are KGHDR and SFDVKD. CDR3: CATSDPSPGAGTDTQYF. As DNA, the CDR3 is TGTGCCACCAGTGACCCTAGCCCGGGGGCTGGCACAGATACGCAGTATTTT.

A few counts support this clonotype. The CDR3 region has the DNA TGTGCCAGCAGCGAGGGGAGGGGCGCGGGCTATGGCTACACCTTC. This encodes CASSEGRGAGYGYTF. J is TRBJ1-2 and V is TRBV7-8; D is possibly TRBD1 (5 bases). Germline CDR1 is SGHVS and CDR2 is FQNEAQ. V lost 5 bases to trimming and J lost 4 bases, with 17 bases between them. The CDR3 is made up of 15 amino acids.